This T cell receptor beta chain was sequenced in a study of shared clonotypes between healthy human individuals (dated by TCRdb to 2018 to 2021). At the level of the whole study: Three men and two women, aged 18 to 49 years, made up the cohort. For each donor, three plates each were used for CD4 naive and CD4 memory, two plates were used for CD8 naive, and one plate was used for CD8 memory. To estimate repertoire size and how much clonotypes are shared between individuals, the study performed deep sequencing of blood TCR repertoires from five healthy adults. To increase sequencing depth and limit assay-specific biases, different laboratories used diverse techniques to prepare libraries and sequence TCR repertoires. Leukapheresis yielded between about 0.8 and 9.5 billion PBMCs per donor.

Using the deep immunoSEQ assay, TCR CDR3 regions were amplified from genomic DNA by multiplex PCR. Genomic DNA extracted from each cell subset was distributed evenly over all wells of several immunoSEQ 96-well plates, and each plate served as one replicate. Each replicate PCR for sorted subsets received around 210 ng genomic DNA, equal to around 32,000 T cell genomes. Purified libraries were quantified with a Qubit 3.0 fluorometer, sized on a Bioanalyzer 2100, and re-quantified with the KAPA Library Quantification kit. Every immunoSEQ 96-well plate was sequenced on a separate single-read 150-cycle Illumina NextSeq 550 flow cell. The authors processed their data as follows. The immunoSEQ output contained only junctional sequences without quality scores, so filtering could not match that applied to full-length reads. Sequences were annotated with PyIR, a Python wrapper for IgBLAST v1.9, using IMGT germline references to assign V/J genes and CDR3. Reads with weak V/J assignments (E-value above 1e-6), missing CDR3, stop codons, out-of-frame junctions, or ambiguous translated residues were removed. V3J clonotypes were defined by identical inferred V gene, J gene, and CDR3 amino acid sequence. To compute the percentage overlap between repertoires, the number of shared unique clonotypes was divided by the size of the smaller repertoire. Three approaches were used to assess repertoire richness: RTK rarefaction, the Chao1 estimator, and Recon v2.1 estimates of unobserved clonotypes. Generation probabilities for all TCRbeta clonotypes obtained by the gDNA method from a handful of donors were computed using OLGA. Drawn from immuneACCESS, this table holds only the in-frame rearrangements with V and J called that TCRdb kept. Clones are partly lost; checked studies trace under half to an unresolved V gene and leave the rest unexplained. The V and J calls and the clone size are those of that table, but D and trimming were determined from the DNA. The sample records 600,000 to 750,000 clones, roughly 88% of which are singletons. Jointly, the top ten make up less than 40% of the sample.

At the junction V is shortened by 4 bases and J by 4 bases, with 14 bases in between. The germline V gene (reference sequence) yields SEHNR for CDR1 and FQNEAQ for CDR2. From its cysteine to its phenylalanine, the CDR3 spans 15 amino acids. Only the CDR3 DNA is retained, 45 bases long and in frame from the first base. Concerning this clone: What antigen it recognizes has not been identified. Per-base qualities were not stored, and no clone one base away is much larger.

The donors were healthy, HIV-negative adults with no recently reported acute infections or vaccinations. Every donor was a Caucasian adult living in Nashville, Tennessee, USA. CD8 memory samples consisted of magnetically selected CD45RO+ cells combined with CCR7-negative CD45RA+ effector memory (TemRA) cells. Blood was collected by leukapheresis, and PBMCs were isolated by Ficoll-Histopaque density gradient centrifugation and then cryopreserved in liquid nitrogen vapor phase. Purity and quantity of every magnetically sorted T cell population were checked by analytical flow cytometry. From each sorted fraction, genomic DNA was isolated and quantified by UV absorbance on a Nanodrop 2000c. What the study reported, not specific to this receptor: Rarefaction of sorted-subset datasets indicated incomplete sequencing despite the large sequencing depth. The genetic and exposure-history diversity represented was limited by the small number of donors. Sampling was restricted to blood, and TCR repertoires in tissues likely differ from the TCR repertoires found in blood. Clonotypes shared by all four sorted-subset donors showed higher generation probabilities than non-shared clonotypes. Roughly 5.2% of naive CD4, 3.5% of naive CD8, about 2.5% of memory CD4, and 0.4% of memory CD8 clonotypes were shared across a few donors. Naive subsets generally had larger estimated clonotype richness than memory subsets. Based on pairwise subsampling, the degree of clonotype sharing among donors was expected to be affected by sequencing depth.

The V and J genes are TRBV7-9 and TRBJ2-1; the D gene is possibly TRBD2, with 5 bases matching. The TCR sequence derives from a man aged 18-30 years in good health. Some clones in this sample may be carry-over from other donors' samples. Material for sequencing was memory CD8+ T cells from PBMCs. The sample's cell subset or site label, in plain terms: CD45RO+ cells pooled with CCR7-negative TemRA cells. DNA sequence: TGTGCCAGCAGCTCGCGAGGGTACCCGTACAATGAGCAGTTCTTC. Its translation is CASSSRGYPYNEQFF.